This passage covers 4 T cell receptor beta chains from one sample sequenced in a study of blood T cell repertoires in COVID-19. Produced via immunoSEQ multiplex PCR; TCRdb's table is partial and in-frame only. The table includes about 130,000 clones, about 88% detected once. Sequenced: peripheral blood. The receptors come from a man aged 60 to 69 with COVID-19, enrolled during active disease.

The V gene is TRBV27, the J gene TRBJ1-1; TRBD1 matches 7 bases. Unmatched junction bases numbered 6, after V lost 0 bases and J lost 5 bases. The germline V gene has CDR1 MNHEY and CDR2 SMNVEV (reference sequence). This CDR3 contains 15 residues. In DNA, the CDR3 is TGTGCCAGCAGTTTATCATGGGACAGCCTGACTGAAGCTTTCTTT. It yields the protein CASSLSWDSLTEAFF.

This chain's CDR3 is CASSIKGTGDQPQHF. DNA of the CDR3: TGTGCCAGCAGCATCAAAGGGACAGGTGACCAGCCCCAGCATTTT. The chain carries TRBV5-4 and TRBJ1-5, with 8 bases matching TRBD1. Trimming at V came to 4 bases and at J to 7 bases, leaving 10 bases not matched to a gene. From germline, CDR1 is SGHNT and CDR2 YYREEE (reference sequence). The CDR3 contains 15 residues.

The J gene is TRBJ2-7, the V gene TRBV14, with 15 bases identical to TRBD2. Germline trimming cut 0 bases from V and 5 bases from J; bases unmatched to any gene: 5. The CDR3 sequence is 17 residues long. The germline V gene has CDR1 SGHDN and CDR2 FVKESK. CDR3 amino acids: CASSQDLGLAGGDEQYF. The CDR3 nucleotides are TGTGCCAGCAGCCAAGATCTAGGACTAGCGGGAGGGGACGAGCAGTACTTC.

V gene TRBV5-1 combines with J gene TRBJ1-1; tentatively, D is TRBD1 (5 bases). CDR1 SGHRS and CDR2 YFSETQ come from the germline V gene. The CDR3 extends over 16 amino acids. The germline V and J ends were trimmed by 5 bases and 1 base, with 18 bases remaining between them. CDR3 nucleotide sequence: TGCGCCAGCAGTCCGACCCCCGGGGGTGAGAACACTGAAGCTTTCTTT. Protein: CASSPTPGGENTEAFF.